This TCR beta chain stems from a study of CD8+ T cells in alopecia areata. Study-wide context: Oral tofacitinib (5 to 10 mg twice daily) was administered to treated patients.

cDNA reverse transcribed from extracted RNA served as the sequencing template. Data came from immunoSEQ multiplex PCR; TCRdb stores just in-frame clones and leaves some out. The table lists about 110,000 clones, roughly three fifths of them singletons. Treatment denoted: oral pan-JAK inhibitor, 5-10 mg twice daily. Overall study findings and caveats: Higher clonality and more expanded CD8+ clones appeared in lesional than normal scalp.

Of note for this clone: Antigen unknown.

The V gene lost 6 bases and the J gene lost 0 bases, with 0 bases spanning the gap. Germline V lookup: CDR1 MNHNS, CDR2 SASEGT. CDR3 length equals 12 residues. The input for sequencing was CD8+ T cells sorted from blood, taken at week 24, from a patient treated with tofacitinib. The chain uses TRBV6-1 and TRBJ2-6; D remains unclear. The sequence came from a human donor with alopecia areata. This CDR3 is CASSSGANVLTF. CDR3 coding DNA: TGTGCCAGCAGCTCTGGGGCCAACGTCCTGACTTTC.